What follows are 27 T cell receptor beta chains derived from one specimen sequenced in a study of PD-1 blockade in classical Hodgkin lymphoma. Every patient was affected by relapse after autologous stem cell transplantation, while exposure to brentuximab vedotin was not uniform. TCRdb's table, derived via immunoSEQ multiplex PCR, lists solely in-frame clones and lacks some. Among roughly 10,000 clones listed, 80% were seen once. The specimen was peripheral blood mononuclear cells (PBMCs), collected before the second cycle of nivolumab. The receptors shown here come from a human donor with classical Hodgkin lymphoma.

CDR3 amino acids: CASSDPGLGRYEQYF. The CDR3 DNA follows: TGTGCCAGCAGTGACCCCGGTCTCGGGCGCTACGAGCAGTACTTC. The chain uses TRBV6-1 and TRBJ2-7; the D is unclear. Deletions cut 3 bases from V and 3 bases from J, with 15 bases between. The CDR3 length is 15 residues. CDR1 is MNHNS and CDR2 is SASEGT in the germline V gene.

The chain has TRBV21-1 and TRBJ2-3; the table calls TRBD2, which could not be checked here. TRBV21-1 is a known pseudogene. The CDR3 length is 15 residues. CDR3 nucleotide sequence: TGTGCCAGCTGGGAGCGGGAGGAGGGCACAGATACGCAGTATTTT. Translating gives CASWEREEGTDTQYF.

The chain uses TRBV18 and TRBJ1-5; D unclear. Germline values: CDR1 KGHSH, CDR2 LQKENI. This CDR3 contains 13 residues. Trimming removed 4 bases at V and 4 bases at J, with 8 bases between. The CDR3 DNA is TGTGCCAGCTCACGAACTGATAATCAGCCCCAGCATTTT. This gives the protein CASSRTDNQPQHF.

This clone was counted between two and nine times. The rearrangement joins TRBV15 to TRBJ1-1, with a weak D call TRBD1 (5 bases). The CDR3 contains 16 residues. Germline CDR1 reads LNHNV; CDR2 reads YYDKDF (reference sequence). Trimming cost V 3 bases and J 6 bases, with 20 bases left between them. This chain's CDR3 is CATSSEARGMSAEAFF. The DNA for the CDR3 is TGTGCCACCAGCAGTGAGGCCCGGGGCATGAGCGCTGAAGCTTTCTTT.

V and J are TRBV30 and TRBJ1-1; 8 bases line up with TRBD1. The CDR3 sequence is 17 residues long. Trimming took 1 base from V and 0 from J; bases not matched to a gene: 10. CDR1 and CDR2 from the germline V gene are GTSNPN and SVGIG (reference sequence). CDR3: CAWSEGRGRDVNTEAFF. The CDR3 coding sequence is TGTGCCTGGAGTGAGGGCAGGGGGCGGGATGTGAACACTGAAGCTTTCTTT.

The chain joins TRBV29-1 to TRBJ2-2, with D possibly being TRBD1 or TRBD2 (5 bases each). Per germline, CDR1 SQVTM and CDR2 ANQGSEA. V lost 6 bases, J lost 2 bases, and 13 bases lay in between. The CDR3 length is 14 residues. The CDR3 coding sequence is TGCAGCGTCACGGGACCGGCTAACACCGGGGAGCTGTTTTTT. Its protein product is CSVTGPANTGELFF.

This clone was recorded once. This rearrangement joins TRBV28 to TRBJ2-5; 8 bases agree with TRBD1. The CDR3 runs 15 residues. Losses at the gene ends were 3 bases for V and 8 bases for J; bases not matched to a gene: 11. Germline V gene sequence: CDR1 MDHEN, CDR2 SYDVKM. The CDR3 here is CASSFGGNRGATQYF. The CDR3 DNA reads TGTGCCAGCAGTTTTGGCGGGAACAGGGGGGCAACCCAGTACTTC. The whole variable domain, filled in from reference TRBV28 and TRBJ2-5, reads DVKVTQSSRYLVKRTGEKVFLECVQDMDHENMFWYRQDPGLGLRLIYFSYDVKMKEKGDIPEGYSVSREKKERFSLILESASTNQTSMYLCASSFGGNRGATQYFGPGTRLLVL.

This clone was counted only a few times. V gene TRBV27 combines with J gene TRBJ1-1; D is undetermined. The CDR3 is 14 residues long. Germline CDR1 reads MNHEY; CDR2 reads SMNVEV (reference sequence). V was pared by 5 bases and J by 5 bases, with 15 bases between. The CDR3 region has the DNA TGTGCCAGCAGTCGAATTGGGGAGGATACTGAAGCTTTCTTT. Its protein product is CASSRIGEDTEAFF.

The rearrangement uses TRBV25-1 and TRBJ1-1; D unclear. Trimming left V 4 bases short and J 7 bases short, with 13 bases between. The germline V gene has CDR1 MGHDK and CDR2 SYGVNS. The CDR3 has 13 residues. DNA for the CDR3: TGTGCCAGCAGTGGGCAGGTGGCCTTTGAAGCTTTCTTT. Encoded protein: CASSGQVAFEAFF.

The rearrangement joins TRBV30 to TRBJ1-6, with no clear D. V dropped 5 bases and J dropped 6 bases, with 11 bases sitting between them. The V gene's germline CDR1 is GTSNPN and CDR2 SVGIG (reference sequence). The CDR3 is 13 amino acids. The CDR3 DNA reads TGTGCCTGGGGGAGGGAATTTAATTCACCCCTCCACTTT. Residues: CAWGREFNSPLHF.

This chain uses TRBV10-3 with TRBJ2-5, with a tentative D call TRBD2 (6 bases). The germline V gene has CDR1 ENHRY and CDR2 SYGVKD. CDR3 size: 15 residues. V was trimmed by 1 base and J by 0 bases, leaving 9 bases between them. CDR3 nucleotide sequence: TGTGCCATCAGTGAGTGGCGGGAATACCAAGAGACCCAGTACTTC. As protein: CAISEWREYQETQYF.

The chain couples TRBV12-5 to TRBJ1-5, with 7 bases matching TRBD1. Germline lookup yields CDR1 LGHNT and CDR2 FRNRAP. Trimming took 2 bases from V and 7 from J; bases not matched to a gene: 17. The CDR3 has 18 residues. The CDR3 loop reads CASGLSSQDDRVRQPQHF. The DNA for the CDR3 is TGTGCTAGTGGTTTGTCGTCCCAGGACGACAGGGTCCGGCAGCCCCAGCATTTT.

This clone has only one observation. This sequence joins TRBV28 and TRBJ2-3; tentative D call: TRBD2 (6 bases). Germline assignment: CDR1 MDHEN and CDR2 SYDVKM. The V end was cut by 9 bases, the J end by 6 bases, with 13 bases between. CDR3 length equals 12 residues. CDR3 residues: CASVTAGDTQYF. The CDR3 nucleotides read TGTGCCAGTGTTACTGCGGGGGATACGCAGTATTTT. Supplemented by reference TRBV28 and TRBJ2-3, the full variable domain reads DVKVTQSSRYLVKRTGEKVFLECVQDMDHENMFWYRQDPGLGLRLIYFSYDVKMKEKGDIPEGYSVSREKKERFSLILESASTNQTSMYLCASVTAGDTQYFGPGTRLTVL.

This chain uses TRBV5-1 with TRBJ2-2; unclear D gene. The CDR3 loop spans 14 amino acids. CDR1 and CDR2 from the germline V gene are SGHRS and YFSETQ. Trimming stripped 5 bases from V and 2 bases from J, with 10 bases between. As DNA, the CDR3 is TGCGCCAGCAGAACCCGGCTAAACACCGGGGAGCTGTTTTTT. Residues: CASRTRLNTGELFF.

This sequence joins TRBV2 and TRBJ2-2, with TRBD2 matching over 10 bases. CDR3 size: 16 residues. V lost 6 bases, J lost 4 bases, and 8 bases stayed unmatched. Germline V gene data show CDR1 as SNHLY and CDR2 as FYNNEI. DNA for the CDR3: TGTGCCAGCAGGGCTAGCGGGAGTTTGGGCACCGGGGAGCTGTTTTTT. Translation gives CASRASGSLGTGELFF.

The chain carries TRBV5-1 and TRBJ1-5; no definite D call. CDR1 SGHRS and CDR2 YFSETQ come from the germline V gene. The CDR3 runs 13 residues. V was cut by 4 bases and J by 0 bases, with 5 bases left in between. The CDR3 DNA sequence: TGCGCCAGCAGCCAATATAGCAATCAGCCCCAGCATTTT. Residues: CASSQYSNQPQHF.

This sequence joins TRBV5-1 and TRBJ2-1; TRBD1 agrees at 7 bases. V trimming: 4 bases; J trimming: 5 bases; junction bases outside the gene matches: 6. The CDR3 loop spans 14 amino acids. The germline gives CDR1 SGHRS, CDR2 YFSETQ. Here the CDR3 reads CASSAGTVNNEQFF. CDR3 coding DNA: TGCGCCAGCAGCGCCGGGACAGTCAACAATGAGCAGTTCTTC.

The rearrangement links TRBV5-1 to TRBJ2-7, with 15 bases aligning to TRBD2. Germline V gives CDR1 SGHRS, CDR2 YFSETQ. This CDR3 has 18 residues. V was pared by 0 bases and J by 3 bases, with 7 bases of the junction left unmatched. The CDR3 DNA sequence: TGCGCCAGCAGCTTGGCTGGGACTAGCGGGAGGCGGCTCTACGAGCAGTACTTC. This gives the protein CASSLAGTSGRRLYEQYF.

V and J are TRBV2 and TRBJ1-5; D is possibly TRBD1 (5 bases). Germline lookup yields CDR1 SNHLY and CDR2 FYNNEI. V was cut by 6 bases and J by 3 bases, with 12 bases left in between. This CDR3 has 14 residues. CDR3 bases: TGTGCCAGCAGGGGGGACGGATCCAATCAGCCCCAGCATTTT. This codes for CASRGDGSNQPQHF.

The chain combines TRBV28 with TRBJ2-1, with a weak D call TRBD1 (5 bases). Germline assignment: CDR1 MDHEN and CDR2 SYDVKM. The CDR3 runs to 14 residues. V lost 5 bases and J 1 base, leaving 9 bases between the germline ends. The CDR3 reads CASSHRISYNEQFF. The CDR3, as DNA: TGTGCCAGCAGTCACAGGATATCCTACAATGAGCAGTTCTTC.

The V gene is TRBV19, the J gene TRBJ2-3; D is unresolved. V was cut by 0 bases and J by 0 bases, with 7 bases left in between. Germline values: CDR1 LNHDA, CDR2 SQIVND (reference sequence). The length of the CDR3 is 15 residues. The CDR3 is CASSIDLRSTDTQYF. For the CDR3, the DNA is TGTGCCAGTAGTATAGATCTGCGCAGCACAGATACGCAGTATTTT.

This clone was found once. V and J are TRBV2 and TRBJ2-3; maybe TRBD2 (5 bases). The germline V gene has CDR1 SNHLY and CDR2 FYNNEI. Trimming took off 4 bases at V and 2 bases at J, with 13 bases between the two ends. The CDR3 has 15 amino acids. The CDR3 region is CASSGERLFTDTQYF. The CDR3, as DNA: TGTGCCAGCAGTGGGGAGAGGCTATTCACAGATACGCAGTATTTT.

This sequence joins TRBV18 and TRBJ2-6; D is perhaps TRBD1 (5 bases). V lost 0 bases, J lost 3 bases, and 6 bases lay in between. CDR3 length equals 15 residues. Germline-derived CDR1 and CDR2 are KGHSH and LQKENI. The CDR3 DNA sequence: TGTGCCAGCTCACCACCAGGGGTTGGGGCCAACGTCCTGACTTTC. It yields the protein CASSPPGVGANVLTF.

The chain is built from TRBV2 and TRBJ2-5; 12 bases align to TRBD1. V trimming: 7 bases; J trimming: 5 bases; junction bases outside the gene matches: 11. Germline lookup yields CDR1 SNHLY and CDR2 FYNNEI. This CDR3 spans 16 amino acids. In DNA form, the CDR3 reads TGTGCCAGCACCCATCCGGGACAGGGGGCTGGGGAGACCCAGTACTTC. Translated: CASTHPGQGAGETQYF.

This clone appeared once. The rearrangement uses TRBV7-3 and TRBJ1-2; 8 bases match TRBD1. The CDR3 length is 13 residues. The germline CDR1 and CDR2 sequences are SGHTA and FQGTGA. V shed 5 bases and J 6 bases; nucleotides not matched to a gene: 5. The CDR3 reads CASSLSTGDGYTF. The CDR3 nucleotides are TGTGCCAGCAGCCTATCGACAGGGGATGGCTACACCTTC. Together with reference TRBV7-3 and TRBJ1-2, the CDR3 gives the full variable domain: GAGVSQTPSNKVTEKGKYVELRCDPISGHTALYWYRQSLGQGPEFLIYFQGTGAADDSGLPNDRFFAVRPEGSVSTLKIQRTERGDSAVYLCASSLSTGDGYTFGSGTRLTVV.

This clone was recorded a few times. V usage is TRBV15 and J usage is TRBJ2-6; 12 bases align to TRBD1. V shed 5 bases, J shed 4 bases, and the junction held 9 bases outside the gene matches. The CDR3 has 18 amino acids. Germline lookup yields CDR1 LNHNV and CDR2 YYDKDF (reference sequence). The CDR3 DNA is TGTGCCACCAGCTCGACCGGGACAGGGGGCGAGGGGGCCAACGTCCTGACTTTC. The encoded protein is CATSSTGTGGEGANVLTF.

This CDR3 reads CASRFLGNTEAFF. CDR3 nucleotides: TGTGCCAGTAGATTTTTGGGGAACACTGAAGCTTTCTTT. This chain connects TRBV19 to TRBJ1-1; D remains ambiguous. V was pared by 6 bases and J by 1 base, with 9 bases between. The germline V gene has CDR1 LNHDA and CDR2 SQIVND (reference sequence). The CDR3 extends over 13 amino acids.